This T cell receptor (beta chain) was sequenced in a study of a mutant IDH1 vaccine in newly diagnosed glioma (dated by TCRdb to the early 2020s). For the study in its entirety: Across visits V03 through V10, patients got a total of eight vaccinations, given in weeks 1, 3, 5, 7, 11, 15, 19 and 23. Peripheral blood samples were drawn at six visits, namely V03 (baseline), V05, V07, V10, V12 and V13. Vaccination started 4-6 weeks after radiotherapy alone, or was given together with temozolomide cycles in the groups whose treatment included chemotherapy. For exploratory analyses, longitudinal TCRB deep sequencing was carried out in about 26 treated patients wherever samples were available. Before enrollment, most patients had been given radiochemotherapy with temozolomide as standard therapy, while the rest had received either radiotherapy alone or temozolomide alone. Of the roughly 33 treated patients, approximately 62% were male and 37.5% were female, and a mean age of about 37 years was recorded. Results the study describes overall, beyond this receptor: Immune responses induced by the vaccine were seen in approximately 93% of patients across multiple MHC alleles. The authors noted that analyses of patient blood samples could not be reproduced because of sample limitations. PBMC samples for TCRB deep sequencing were selected based on availability. Pseudoprogression appeared unrelated to alterations in the top peripheral T cell clonotypes detected by TCRB sequencing.

This clone was counted once. The clone's antigen remains unknown. No much larger clonotype is one base removed from it; base qualities were not supplied. The library was prepared using the immunoSEQ multiplex PCR assay. Rearranged TCR beta chain sequences were amplified with the hsTCRB Kit following the manufacturer's protocol. TCRB libraries were sequenced on an Illumina MiSeq. The study's processing was this. The proprietary platform of the kit vendor was used for demultiplexing, trimming and gene mapping. Held by TCRdb, this immuneACCESS table contains in-frame sequences only and omits some clones. Under half of the omission traces to an unresolved V gene where checked; the cause of the rest is unknown. Clonal size and the V and J genes are those of that table, whereas D and trimming came from the DNA. For this sample there are more than 30,000 clones; 85% to 90% appear just once. The leading ten clones occupy around 20% of the sample.

Explained via the paper, the time point label denotes: week 11, during vaccination. Each vaccine dose, consisting of 300 ug of a 20-mer mutant IDH1 peptide in Montanide, was administered subcutaneously with topical imiquimod. The donors had newly diagnosed IDH1-mutant astrocytomas of WHO grade 3 or 4 that showed loss of nuclear ATRX. The samples were drawn from NOA16, a multicentre, single-arm, open-label phase I trial in Germany that tested a mutant IDH1 peptide vaccine in humans for the first time. The DNeasy Blood and Tissue Kit was used to extract genomic DNA from EDTA blood for TCRB sequencing. The receptor was isolated from a young man with glioma. The sample in question was PBMCs, obtained from a glioma patient whose treatment included an IDH1 peptide vaccine.

In nucleotide form, the sequence is TGCGCCAGCAGCCAAGGACTGATCCGATCCTACGAGCAGTACTTC. Its coded protein is CASSQGLIRSYEQYF. The rearranged segments are TRBV4-1 and TRBJ2-7; the D gene cannot be resolved reliably. As encoded in the germline V gene, CDR1 is MGHRA while CDR2 is YSYEKL. The junction shows trimming of 1 base on V and 1 base on J, plus 11 bases between the germline ends. The CDR3 runs 15 residues from the cysteine to the phenylalanine. Only CDR3 DNA remains: 45 bases, in frame from the first base.